A selection of T cell receptor beta chains follows, all from one sample in a study of blood T cell repertoires in COVID-19. Some clones are missing from TCRdb's copy, which holds only in-frame ones; the method was immunoSEQ multiplex PCR. The sample carries 360,000 or so clones, around 90% recorded once. Sequences were obtained from peripheral blood. The receptors were sampled from a man aged 18 to 35 with active or convalescent COVID-19. The CDR3 runs from the conserved cysteine through the conserved F or W. D genes are given only for firm matches. The size field is filled for only some rows; it gives once, few, many or a size class.

size: -; J: TRBJ2-7; V: TRBV6-2/TRBV6-3; D: -; DNA: TGTGCCAGCAGTTACGCTTCAGTCTACGAGCAGTACTTC; CDR3: CASSYASVYEQYF
size: -; J: TRBJ2-3; V: TRBV19; D: TRBD1; DNA: TGTGCCAGTAGTATAGGGACAGGAAGTTCGGCAGATACGCAGTATTTT; CDR3: CASSIGTGSSADTQYF
size: -; J: TRBJ2-7; V: TRBV9; D: TRBD2; DNA: TGTGCCAGCACCCTAGGAGGACTAGCGGGGGACGAGCAGTACTTC; CDR3: CASTLGGLAGDEQYF
size: -; J: TRBJ1-5; V: TRBV20-1; D: -; DNA: TGCAGTGCTAGTGGCTATAGCAATCAGCCCCAGCATTTT; CDR3: CSASGYSNQPQHF
size: -; J: TRBJ2-7; V: TRBV7-3; D: -; DNA: TGTGCCAGCAGCTTAATCGGCAGGGGCAGCGAGCAGTACTTC; CDR3: CASSLIGRGSEQYF
size: once; J: TRBJ2-7; V: TRBV27; D: TRBD1; DNA: TGTGCCAGCAGTTACGGACAGGGAAATTACTACGAGCAGTACTTC; CDR3: CASSYGQGNYYEQYF
size: -; J: TRBJ1-2; V: TRBV7-9; D: TRBD1; DNA: TGTGCCAGCAGCTTAGACCTTACAGGGGGTTCCACCTTC; CDR3: CASSLDLTGGSTF
size: -; J: TRBJ2-1; V: TRBV9; D: TRBD1; DNA: TGTGCCAGCAGCGCGTCGGTGGACAGGGGGAACAATGAGCAGTTCTTC; CDR3: CASSASVDRGNNEQFF
size: -; J: TRBJ2-7; V: TRBV7-2; D: TRBD2; DNA: TGTGCCAGCAGCCTAAGCGGGAGTCTATACGAGCAGTACTTC; CDR3: CASSLSGSLYEQYF
size: -; J: TRBJ2-1; V: TRBV6-2/TRBV6-3; D: TRBD2; DNA: TGTGCCAGCAGTACCCGAAGCGGGAGGGCCCTTGAGCAGTTCTTC; CDR3: CASSTRSGRALEQFF
size: -; J: TRBJ2-7; V: TRBV6-5; D: -; DNA: TGTGCCAGCAGTCGCAGGGGACCAACCATCTACGAGCAGTACTTC; CDR3: CASSRRGPTIYEQYF
size: -; J: TRBJ2-2; V: TRBV7-2; D: -; DNA: TGTGCCAGCAGCTTAGCGTCAACAAACACCGGGGAGCTGTTTTTT; CDR3: CASSLASTNTGELFF
size: -; J: TRBJ2-7; V: TRBV27; D: TRBD2; DNA: TGTGCCAGCAGACTAATAGCGGGAGGATCCTACGAGCAGTACTTC; CDR3: CASRLIAGGSYEQYF
size: -; J: TRBJ2-3; V: TRBV10-2; D: -; DNA: TGCGCCAGCAGTGAGTCCACAGTCGTTTTCAGGGGACGGGACCCCGTAGATACGCAGTATTTT; CDR3: CASSESTVVFRGRDPVDTQYF
size: -; J: TRBJ2-1; V: TRBV6-5; D: TRBD2; DNA: TGTGCCAGCAGTTACTCCCCTAGCGGGGCCTACAATGAGCAGTTCTTC; CDR3: CASSYSPSGAYNEQFF
size: -; J: TRBJ2-1; V: TRBV7-2; D: -; DNA: TGTGCCAGCAGCTTATGGATTAGCGTCAATGAGCAGTTCTTC; CDR3: CASSLWISVNEQFF